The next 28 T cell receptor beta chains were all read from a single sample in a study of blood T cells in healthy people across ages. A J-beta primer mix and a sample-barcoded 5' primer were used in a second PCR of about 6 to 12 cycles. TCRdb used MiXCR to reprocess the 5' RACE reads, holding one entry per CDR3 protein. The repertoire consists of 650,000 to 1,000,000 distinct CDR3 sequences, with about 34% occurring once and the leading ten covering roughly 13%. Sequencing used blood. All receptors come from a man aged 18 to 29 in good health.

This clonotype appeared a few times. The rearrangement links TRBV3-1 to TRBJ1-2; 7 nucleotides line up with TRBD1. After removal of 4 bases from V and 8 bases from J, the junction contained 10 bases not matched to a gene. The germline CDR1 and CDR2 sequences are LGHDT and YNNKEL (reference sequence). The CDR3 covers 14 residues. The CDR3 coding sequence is TGTGCCAGCAGCCTCTCGGGACAGTCAAAAGGCTACACCTTC. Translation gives CASSLSGQSKGYTF.

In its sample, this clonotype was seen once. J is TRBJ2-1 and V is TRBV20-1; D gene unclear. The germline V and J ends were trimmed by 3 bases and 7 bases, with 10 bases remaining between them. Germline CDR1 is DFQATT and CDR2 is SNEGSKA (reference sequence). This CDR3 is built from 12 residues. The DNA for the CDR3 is TGCAGTGCTAGTGTGCCCGCTAATGAGCAGTTCTTC. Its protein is CSASVPANEQFF.

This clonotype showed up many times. CDR3 DNA sequence: TGTGCCAGTTTAGCGGACTACAATGAGCAGTTCTTC. Protein product: CASLADYNEQFF. This rearrangement joins TRBV12-3 or TRBV12-4 to TRBJ2-1; maybe TRBD2 (6 bases). The CDR3 sequence is 12 residues long. The V end lost 9 bases, the J end lost 3 bases, and 9 bases lay between the germline ends.

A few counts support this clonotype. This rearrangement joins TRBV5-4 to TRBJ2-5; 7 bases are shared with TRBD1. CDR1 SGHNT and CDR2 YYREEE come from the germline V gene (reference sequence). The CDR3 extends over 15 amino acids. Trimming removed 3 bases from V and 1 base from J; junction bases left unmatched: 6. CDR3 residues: CASSSRQGSQETQYF. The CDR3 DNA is TGTGCCAGCAGCTCCAGACAGGGCTCCCAAGAGACCCAGTACTTC.

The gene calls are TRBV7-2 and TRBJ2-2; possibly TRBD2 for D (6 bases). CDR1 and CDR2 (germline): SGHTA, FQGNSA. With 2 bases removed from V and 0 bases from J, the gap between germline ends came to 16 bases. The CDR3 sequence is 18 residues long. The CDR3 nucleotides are TGTGCCAGCAGCTTACAGCCTGCGGGGTATACGAACACCGGGGAGCTGTTTTTT. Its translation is CASSLQPAGYTNTGELFF. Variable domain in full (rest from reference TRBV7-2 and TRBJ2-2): GAGVSQSPSNKVTEKGKDVELRCDPISGHTALYWYRQSLGQGLEFLIYFQGNSAPDKSGLPSDRFSAERTGGSVSTLTIQRTQQEDSAVYLCASSLQPAGYTNTGELFFGEGSRLTVL.

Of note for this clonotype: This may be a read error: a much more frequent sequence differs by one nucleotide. CDR3: CSARLGGQETQFF. The CDR3 DNA is TGCAGTGCTAGGTTGGGCGGGCAAGAGACCCAGTTCTTC. V usage is TRBV20-1 and J usage is TRBJ2-1; TRBD2 is a possible D gene (5 bases). The V and J ends lost 3 bases and 13 bases respectively, with 19 bases between them. This CDR3 region has 13 residues. Germline V gives CDR1 DFQATT, CDR2 SNEGSKA (reference sequence).

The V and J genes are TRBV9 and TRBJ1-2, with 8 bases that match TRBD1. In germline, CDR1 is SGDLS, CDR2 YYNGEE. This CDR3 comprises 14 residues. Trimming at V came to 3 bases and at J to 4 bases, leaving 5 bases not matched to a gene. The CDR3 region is CASSGSGGFYGYTF. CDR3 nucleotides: TGTGCCAGCAGCGGATCAGGGGGCTTCTATGGCTACACCTTC.

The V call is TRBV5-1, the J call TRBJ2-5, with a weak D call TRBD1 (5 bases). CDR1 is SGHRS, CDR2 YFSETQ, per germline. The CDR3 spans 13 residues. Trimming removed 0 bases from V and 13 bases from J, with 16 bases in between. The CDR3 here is CASSLAQGYERYF. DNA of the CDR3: TGCGCCAGCAGCTTGGCGCAGGGCTACGAGCGGTACTTC.

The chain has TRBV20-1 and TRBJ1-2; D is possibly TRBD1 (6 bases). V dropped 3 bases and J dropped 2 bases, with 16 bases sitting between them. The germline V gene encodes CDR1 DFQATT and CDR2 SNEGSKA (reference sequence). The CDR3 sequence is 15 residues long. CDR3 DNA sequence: TGCAGTGCTAGGGACCCAACAGGGTTCAACTATGGCTACACCTTC. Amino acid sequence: CSARDPTGFNYGYTF.

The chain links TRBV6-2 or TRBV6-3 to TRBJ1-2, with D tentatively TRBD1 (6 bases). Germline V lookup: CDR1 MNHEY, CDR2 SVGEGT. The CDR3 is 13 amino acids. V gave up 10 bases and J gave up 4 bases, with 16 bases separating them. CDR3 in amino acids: CANRARTFYGYTF. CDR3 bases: TGTGCCAACAGGGCCAGGACGTTCTATGGCTACACCTTC.

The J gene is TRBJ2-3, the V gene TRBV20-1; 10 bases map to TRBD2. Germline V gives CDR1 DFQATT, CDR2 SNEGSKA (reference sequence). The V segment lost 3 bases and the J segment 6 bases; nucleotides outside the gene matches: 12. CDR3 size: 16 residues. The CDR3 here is CSASTSLAGLGDTQYF. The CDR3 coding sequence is TGCAGTGCTAGTACCTCACTAGCGGGGCTGGGGGATACGCAGTATTTT.

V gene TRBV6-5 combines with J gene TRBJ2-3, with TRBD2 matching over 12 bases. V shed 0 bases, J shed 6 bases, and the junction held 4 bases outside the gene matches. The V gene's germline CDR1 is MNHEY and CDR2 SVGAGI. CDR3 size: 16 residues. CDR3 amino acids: CASSYSRLAGGDTQYF. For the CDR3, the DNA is TGTGCCAGCAGTTACTCCCGGCTAGCGGGGGGGGATACGCAGTATTTT.

The CDR3 sequence: CASSYPSTGGSEQYF. Written as DNA, the CDR3 is TGTGCCAGCAGTTACCCCTCGACAGGTGGTAGCGAGCAGTACTTC. This chain uses TRBV6-6 with TRBJ2-4; D might be TRBD1 (6 bases). The better agreement between TRBJ2-7 and the DNA end casts doubt on the J call. This CDR3 comprises 15 residues. CDR1 MNHNY and CDR2 SVGAGI come from the germline V gene (reference sequence).

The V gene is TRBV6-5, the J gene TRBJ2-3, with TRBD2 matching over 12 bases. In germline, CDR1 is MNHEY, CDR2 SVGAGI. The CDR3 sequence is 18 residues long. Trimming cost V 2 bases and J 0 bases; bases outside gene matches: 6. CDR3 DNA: TGTGCCAGCAGTTACACACTAGCGGGGGGTACTAGCACAGATACGCAGTATTTT. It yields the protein CASSYTLAGGTSTDTQYF.

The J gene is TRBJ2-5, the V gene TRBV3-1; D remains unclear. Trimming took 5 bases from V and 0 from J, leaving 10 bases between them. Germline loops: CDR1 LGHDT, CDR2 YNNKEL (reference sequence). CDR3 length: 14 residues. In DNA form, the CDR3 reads TGTGCCAGCAGCTTAAAACTTGACCAAGAGACCCAGTACTTC. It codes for CASSLKLDQETQYF.

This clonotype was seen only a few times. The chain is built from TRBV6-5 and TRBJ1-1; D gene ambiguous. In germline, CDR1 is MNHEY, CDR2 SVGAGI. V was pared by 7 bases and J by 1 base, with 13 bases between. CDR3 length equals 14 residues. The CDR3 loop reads CASTSPGRNTEAFF. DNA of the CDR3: TGTGCCAGCACCTCACCCGGGCGGAACACTGAAGCTTTCTTT.

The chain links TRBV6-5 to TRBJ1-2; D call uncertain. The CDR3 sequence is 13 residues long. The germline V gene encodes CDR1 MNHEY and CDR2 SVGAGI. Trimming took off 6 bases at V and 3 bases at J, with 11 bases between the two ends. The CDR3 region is CASSSLGDYGYTF. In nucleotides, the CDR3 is TGTGCCAGCAGCTCGTTGGGAGACTATGGCTACACCTTC.

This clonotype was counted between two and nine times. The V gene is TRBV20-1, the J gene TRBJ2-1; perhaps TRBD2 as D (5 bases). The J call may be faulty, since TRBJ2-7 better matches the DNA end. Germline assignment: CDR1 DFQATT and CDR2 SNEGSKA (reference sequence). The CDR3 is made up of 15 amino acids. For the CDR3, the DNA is TGCAGTGCTTCCCAGTCTAGCTTCTCCTACAATGAGCAGTACTTC. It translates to CSASQSSFSYNEQYF.

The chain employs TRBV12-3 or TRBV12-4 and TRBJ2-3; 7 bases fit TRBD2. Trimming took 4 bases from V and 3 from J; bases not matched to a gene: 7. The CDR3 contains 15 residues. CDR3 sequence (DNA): TGTGCCAGCAGTTGGGGACGAGCGGGGACAGATACGCAGTATTTT. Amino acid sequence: CASSWGRAGTDTQYF.

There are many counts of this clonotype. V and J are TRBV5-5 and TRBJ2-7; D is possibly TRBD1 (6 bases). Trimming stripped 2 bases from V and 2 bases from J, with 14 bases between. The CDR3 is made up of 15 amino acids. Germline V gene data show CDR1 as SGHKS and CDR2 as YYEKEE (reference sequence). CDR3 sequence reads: CASSFQGSPPYEQYF. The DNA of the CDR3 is TGTGCCAGCAGCTTTCAGGGGTCCCCACCCTACGAGCAGTACTTC.

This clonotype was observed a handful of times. The CDR3 coding sequence is TGTGCCAGCAGCCAAGGAATGGGGGGTGGTGAGCAGTTCTTC. Its protein is CASSQGMGGGEQFF. J is TRBJ2-1 and V is TRBV4-2; maybe TRBD2 (6 bases). CDR3 length: 14 amino acids. Trimming stripped 1 base from V and 9 bases from J, with 13 bases between. CDR1 is LGHNA, CDR2 YNFKEQ, per germline.

CDR3 protein: CASSLYASGVHTDTQYF. The CDR3 nucleotides read TGTGCCAGCAGCTTATATGCTAGCGGGGTCCACACAGATACGCAGTATTTT. V gene TRBV7-3 combines with J gene TRBJ2-3, with TRBD2 matching over 9 bases. Germline V gives CDR1 SGHTA, CDR2 FQGTGA. The CDR3 sequence is 17 residues long. V was clipped by 2 bases and J by 2 bases; unmatched bases: 8.

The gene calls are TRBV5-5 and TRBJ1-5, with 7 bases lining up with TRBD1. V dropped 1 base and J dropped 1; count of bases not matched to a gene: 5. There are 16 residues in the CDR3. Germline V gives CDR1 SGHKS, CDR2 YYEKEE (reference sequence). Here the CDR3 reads CASSLLGGMSNQPQHF. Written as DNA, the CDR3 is TGTGCCAGCAGCTTGTTAGGGGGCATGAGCAATCAGCCCCAGCATTTT.

This CDR3 is CASRGGRTTYEQYF. CDR3 coding DNA: TGCGCCAGCAGAGGCGGGAGGACAACCTACGAGCAGTACTTC. This chain connects TRBV5-1 to TRBJ2-7; 8 bases are a match to TRBD2. The CDR3 sequence is 14 residues long. Germline CDR1 is SGHRS and CDR2 is YFSETQ. J was trimmed by 2 bases and V by 5 bases; bases with no gene match: 6. Based on the CDR3 plus reference TRBV5-1 and TRBJ2-7, the full variable domain is KAGVTQTPRYLIKTRGQQVTLSCSPISGHRSVSWYQQTPGQGLQFLFEYFSETQRNKGNFPGRFSGRQFSNSRSEMNVSTLELGDSALYLCASRGGRTTYEQYFGPGTRLTVT.

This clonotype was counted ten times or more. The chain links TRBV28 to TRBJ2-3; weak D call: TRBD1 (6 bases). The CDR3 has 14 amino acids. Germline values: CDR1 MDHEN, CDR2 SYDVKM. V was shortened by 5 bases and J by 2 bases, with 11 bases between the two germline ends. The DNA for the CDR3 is TGTGCCAGCAGTCTCCAGGGGATCACAGATACGCAGTATTTT. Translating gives CASSLQGITDTQYF.

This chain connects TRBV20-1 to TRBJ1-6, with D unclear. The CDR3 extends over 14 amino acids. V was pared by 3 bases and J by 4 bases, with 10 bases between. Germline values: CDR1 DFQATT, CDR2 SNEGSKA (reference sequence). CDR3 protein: CSASTRDYNSPLHF. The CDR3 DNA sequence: TGCAGTGCTAGCACCCGCGATTATAATTCACCCCTCCACTTT.

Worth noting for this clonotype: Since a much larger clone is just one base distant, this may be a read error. The CDR3 protein is CSVSLPYNEQFF. The CDR3 DNA sequence: TGCAGTGTCTCTCTCCCCTACAATGAGCAGTTCTTC. J is TRBJ2-1 and V is TRBV20-1, with D hard to call. Germline CDR1 DFQATT, CDR2 SNEGSKA (reference sequence). The V end was cut by 7 bases, the J end by 2 bases, with 9 bases between. The CDR3 is 12 amino acids.

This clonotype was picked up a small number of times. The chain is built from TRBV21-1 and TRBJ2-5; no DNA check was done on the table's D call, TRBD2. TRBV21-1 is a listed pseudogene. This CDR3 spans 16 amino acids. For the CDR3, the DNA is TGTGCCAGCAGCCTAACGGGGGGGCGGATACAAGAGACCCAGTACTTC. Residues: CASSLTGGRIQETQYF.